This T cell receptor beta chain was profiled in a study of shared clonotypes between healthy human individuals. The CDR3 extends over 15 amino acids. In germline, CDR1 is SGHVS, CDR2 FQNEAQ. V lost 5 bases and J lost 1, with 14 bases in between. An assay was performed, and its level was deep. Some clones are missing from TCRdb's copy, which holds only in-frame ones; the method was immunoSEQ multiplex PCR. The profile shows 490,000 or so clones, over 65% of them singletons. A single count supports this clone. Sequenced material: PBMCs. The gene calls are TRBV7-8 and TRBJ1-1; TRBD1 is a possible D gene (5 bases). The clonotype comes from a woman aged 40-49 years in good health. Some clones in this sample may be carry-over from other donors' samples. The CDR3 DNA reads as TGTGCCAGCAGCGTCGGGACGGCACAGAACACTGAAGCTTTCTTT. It is translated as CASSVGTAQNTEAFF.